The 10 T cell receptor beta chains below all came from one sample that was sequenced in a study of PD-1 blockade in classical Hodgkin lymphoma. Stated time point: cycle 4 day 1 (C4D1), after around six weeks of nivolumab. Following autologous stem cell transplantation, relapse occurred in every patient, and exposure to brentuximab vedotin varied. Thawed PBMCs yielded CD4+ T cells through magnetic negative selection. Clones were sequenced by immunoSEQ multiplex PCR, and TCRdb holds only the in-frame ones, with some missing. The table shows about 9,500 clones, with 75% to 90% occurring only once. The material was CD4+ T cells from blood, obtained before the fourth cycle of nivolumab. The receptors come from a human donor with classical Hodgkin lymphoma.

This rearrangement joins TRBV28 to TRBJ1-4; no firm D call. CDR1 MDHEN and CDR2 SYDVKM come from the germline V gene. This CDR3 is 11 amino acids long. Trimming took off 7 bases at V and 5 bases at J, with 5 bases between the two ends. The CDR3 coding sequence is TGTGCCAGCACCTTAAATGAAAAACTGTTTTTT. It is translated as CASTLNEKLFF.

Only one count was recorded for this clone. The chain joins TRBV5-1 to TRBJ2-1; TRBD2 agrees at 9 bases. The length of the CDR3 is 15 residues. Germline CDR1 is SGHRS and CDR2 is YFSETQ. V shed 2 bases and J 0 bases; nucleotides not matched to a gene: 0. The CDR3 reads CASSFSGGSYNEQFF. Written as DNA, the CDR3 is TGCGCCAGCAGCTTTAGCGGGGGCTCCTACAATGAGCAGTTCTTC.

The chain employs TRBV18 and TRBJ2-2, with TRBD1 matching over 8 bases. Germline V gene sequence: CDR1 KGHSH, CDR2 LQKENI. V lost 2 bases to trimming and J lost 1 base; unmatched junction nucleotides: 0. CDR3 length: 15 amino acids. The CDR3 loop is CASSPGTGNTGELFF. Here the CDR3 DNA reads TGTGCCAGCTCACCAGGGACAGGGAACACCGGGGAGCTGTTTTTT.

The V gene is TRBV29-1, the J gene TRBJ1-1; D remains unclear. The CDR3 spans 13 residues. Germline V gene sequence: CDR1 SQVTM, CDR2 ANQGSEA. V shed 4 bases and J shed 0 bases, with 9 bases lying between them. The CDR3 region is CSVVRALNTEAFF. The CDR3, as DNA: TGCAGCGTTGTAAGGGCCCTGAACACTGAAGCTTTCTTT.

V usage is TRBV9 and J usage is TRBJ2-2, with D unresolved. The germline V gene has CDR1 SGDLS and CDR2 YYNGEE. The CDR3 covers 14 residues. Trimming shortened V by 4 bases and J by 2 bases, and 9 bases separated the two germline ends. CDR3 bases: TGTGCCAGCAGCCCGGACCAAAACACCGGGGAGCTGTTTTTT. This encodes CASSPDQNTGELFF.

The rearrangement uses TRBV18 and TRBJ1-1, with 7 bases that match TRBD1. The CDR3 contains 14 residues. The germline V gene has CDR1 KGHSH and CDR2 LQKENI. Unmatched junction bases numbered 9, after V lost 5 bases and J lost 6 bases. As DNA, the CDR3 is TGTGCCAGCTCAACTTCCGGGACAGATGCTGAAGCTTTCTTT. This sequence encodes CASSTSGTDAEAFF.

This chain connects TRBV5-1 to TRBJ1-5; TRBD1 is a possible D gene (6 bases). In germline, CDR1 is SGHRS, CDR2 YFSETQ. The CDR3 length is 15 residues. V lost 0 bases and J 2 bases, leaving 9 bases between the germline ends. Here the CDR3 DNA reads TGCGCCAGCAGCTTGGGGCCAGGGGGCAATCAGCCCCAGCATTTT. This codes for CASSLGPGGNQPQHF.

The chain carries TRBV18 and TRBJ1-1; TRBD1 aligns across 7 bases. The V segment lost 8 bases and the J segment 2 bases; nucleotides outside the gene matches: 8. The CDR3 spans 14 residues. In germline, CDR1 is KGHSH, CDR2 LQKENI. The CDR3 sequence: CASTTRQGNTEAFF. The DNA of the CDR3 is TGTGCCAGCACTACCCGACAGGGAAACACTGAAGCTTTCTTT.

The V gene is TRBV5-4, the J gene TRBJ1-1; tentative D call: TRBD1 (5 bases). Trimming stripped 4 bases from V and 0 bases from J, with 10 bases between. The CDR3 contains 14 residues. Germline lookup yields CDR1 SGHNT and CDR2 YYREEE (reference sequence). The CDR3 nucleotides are TGTGCCAGCAGCGGGGGGTCAATGAACACTGAAGCTTTCTTT. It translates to CASSGGSMNTEAFF.

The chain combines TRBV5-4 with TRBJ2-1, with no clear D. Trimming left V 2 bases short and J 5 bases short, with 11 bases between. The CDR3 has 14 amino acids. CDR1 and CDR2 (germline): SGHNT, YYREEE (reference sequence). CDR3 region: CASSLTGSDNEQFF. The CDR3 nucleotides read TGTGCCAGCAGCTTAACCGGGTCAGACAATGAGCAGTTCTTC. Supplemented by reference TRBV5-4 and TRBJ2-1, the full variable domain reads ETGVTQSPTHLIKTRGQQVTLRCSSQSGHNTVSWYQQALGQGPQFIFQYYREEENGRGNFPPRFSGLQFPNYSSELNVNALELDDSALYLCASSLTGSDNEQFFGPGTRLTVL.